This record concerns one T cell receptor beta chain sequence. Its antigen is currently unknown. Trimming took 5 bases from V and 6 from J; bases not matched to a gene: 13. The length of the CDR3 is 15 residues. CDR1 is LNHDA and CDR2 is SQIVND in the germline V gene (reference sequence). Exclusion of a patient resulted from uncontrolled infection, other autoimmune disease, pregnancy or lactation. This sample holds PBMCs from 8.5 to 10 ml fresh peripheral blood. What was amplified from RNA transcripts were TCR beta CDR3 regions. TCR CDR3 underwent first-round RT-PCR with the HTBI primer set. One entry per CDR3 protein, called by TCRdb with MiXCR from the multiplex PCR reads. The sample lists approximately 740,000 distinct CDR3 sequences, 12% to 15% occurring once. This sample was included in a study of T cells in Graves' hyperthyroidism and ophthalmopathy. The study's findings and limits: From stable hyperthyroidism, ophthalmopathy was separated by a 13 V-J model.

The source material was blood. This chain uses TRBV19 with TRBJ2-7, with 7 positions matching TRBD1. This clonotype originated in a woman in her late teens or twenties with Graves' hyperthyroidism. The CDR3 loop is CASSDWSNRGREQYF. The CDR3 nucleotides are TGTGCCAGTAGTGATTGGTCGAACAGGGGACGCGAGCAGTACTTC. The entire variable domain, with the rest obtained from reference TRBV19 and TRBJ2-7, is as follows: DGGITQSPKYLFRKEGQNVTLSCEQNLNHDAMYWYRQDPGQGLRLIYYSQIVNDFQKGDIAEGYSVSREKKESFPLTVTSAQKNPTAFYLCASSDWSNRGREQYFGPGTRLTVT.